This TCR beta chain emerged from a study of blood T cell repertoires in COVID-19. About the study: Sources were T cells, B-cell-depleted T cells, or PBMCs; the material itself was cDNA or gDNA.

TCRdb keeps only in-frame clones here, not all; method: immunoSEQ multiplex PCR. Altogether fewer than 110,000 clones are present, about 90% being singletons, with the ten largest covering more than 5%. The V gene lost 5 bases and the J gene lost 0 bases, with 15 bases spanning the gap. The germline CDR1 and CDR2 sequences are SGHDT and YYEEEE. The CDR3 sequence is 16 residues long. Sequences were obtained from peripheral blood. The gene calls are TRBV5-6 and TRBJ2-4; perhaps TRBD2 as D (6 bases). This clonotype was sampled from a human donor in a cohort sampled during active COVID-19. Here the CDR3 reads CASSPSSVRAKNIQYF. The CDR3 DNA reads TGTGCCAGCAGTCCCTCTAGCGTCCGAGCCAAAAACATTCAGTACTTC.